This T cell receptor (beta chain) was identified in a study of long-term antiretroviral therapy in people with HIV. Trimming took off 1 base at V and 5 bases at J, with 8 bases between the two ends. This CDR3 has 13 residues. The germline V gene encodes CDR1 LGHNA and CDR2 YSLEER. The run of the v3.0 immunoSEQ assay was at survey level. Only in-frame clones appear in the TCRdb table, and some are missing; sequencing was by immunoSEQ multiplex PCR. The repertoire holds approximately 24,000 clones, with 85% to 90% as singletons. The origin of this receptor is a young man with HIV. The V and J genes are TRBV4-3 and TRBJ1-2; D gene ambiguous. The material was unsorted PBMCs, obtained less than 4.7 years after starting antiretroviral therapy. CDR3 residues: CASSQGAGYGYTF. In DNA, the CDR3 is TGCGCCAGCAGCCAAGGAGCGGGGTATGGCTACACCTTC.